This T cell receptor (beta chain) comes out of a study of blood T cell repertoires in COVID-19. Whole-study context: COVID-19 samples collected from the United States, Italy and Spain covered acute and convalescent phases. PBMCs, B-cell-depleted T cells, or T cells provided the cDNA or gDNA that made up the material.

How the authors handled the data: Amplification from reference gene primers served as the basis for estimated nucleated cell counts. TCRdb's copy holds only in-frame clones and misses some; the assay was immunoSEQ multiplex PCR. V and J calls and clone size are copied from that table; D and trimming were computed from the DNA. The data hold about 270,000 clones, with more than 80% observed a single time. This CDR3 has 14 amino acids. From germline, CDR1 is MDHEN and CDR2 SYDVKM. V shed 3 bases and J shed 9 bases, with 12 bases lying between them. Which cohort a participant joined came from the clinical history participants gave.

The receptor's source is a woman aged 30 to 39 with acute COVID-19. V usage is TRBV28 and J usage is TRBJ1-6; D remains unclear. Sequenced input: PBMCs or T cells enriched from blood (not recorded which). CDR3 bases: TGTGCCAGCAGTTTGGAACAGAGCTTTTCACCCCTCCACTTT. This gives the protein CASSLEQSFSPLHF. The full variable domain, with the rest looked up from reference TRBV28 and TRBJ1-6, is DVKVTQSSRYLVKRTGEKVFLECVQDMDHENMFWYRQDPGLGLRLIYFSYDVKMKEKGDIPEGYSVSREKKERFSLILESASTNQTSMYLCASSLEQSFSPLHFGNGTRLTVT.